This T cell receptor (beta chain) was observed in a study of CD8 T cells in Susac syndrome. With random hexamers, reverse transcription was performed on about 0.5 to 1 ug of RNA. The authors amplified TCR beta CDR3 across 54 Vbeta and 13 Jbeta using immunoSEQ multiplex PCR. One entry per CDR3 protein results from TCRdb running MiXCR on the immunoSEQ multiplex PCR reads. The table includes 90,000 or so distinct CDR3 sequences, just under 95% detected once. The CDR3 is 14 residues long. The germline CDR1 and CDR2 sequences are MNHEY and SMNVEV (reference sequence). Trimming cost V 3 bases and J 0 bases, with 9 bases left between them.

The V gene is TRBV27, the J gene TRBJ2-7; D gene uncertain. The TCR comes from a human donor in good health. The sample consisted of CD8+ T cells from PBMCs. CDR3 protein: CASSFNPSSYEQYF. As DNA, the CDR3 is TGTGCCAGCAGTTTCAACCCCAGCTCCTACGAGCAGTACTTC.